The rows below give T cell receptor beta chains drawn from one sample of a study of blood T cell repertoires in COVID-19. The method was immunoSEQ multiplex PCR; TCRdb's version includes in-frame clones alone and lacks a portion of them. The sample comprises 150,000 to 200,000 clones, roughly 84% of which are singletons, and 3% to 3.5% rests with the top ten. The sequencing input was PBMCs or T cells enriched from blood (not recorded which). The source of these receptors is a woman between 25 and 40 years old who had been exposed to COVID-19. The CDR3 runs from the conserved cysteine through the conserved F or W. The D gene is left open where the match is weak. Expanded clones get a size class; other rows say once, few or many, or leave the size out.

V gene	D gene	J gene	clone size	CDR3 protein	CDR3 DNA
TRBV5-1	-	TRBJ1-4	-	CASSLAGVAGYEKLFF	TGCGCCAGCAGCTTAGCGGGGGTGGCTGGGTATGAAAAACTGTTTTTT
TRBV4-1	-	TRBJ2-1	-	CASSQTGTYNEQFF	TGCGCCAGCAGCCAGACAGGAACCTACAATGAGCAGTTCTTC
TRBV23-1	TRBD1	TRBJ2-1	-	CASTLFRGTGVSSNDNEQFF	TGCGCCAGCACCCTATTCAGAGGGACAGGGGTTTCATCGAACGACAATGAGCAGTTCTTC
TRBV7-9	-	TRBJ2-4	-	CASSLKLGQGITKNIQYF	TGTGCCAGCAGCTTAAAGCTCGGGCAGGGTATAACCAAAAACATTCAGTACTTC
TRBV5-1	TRBD1	TRBJ2-1	-	CASSPGTGLNEQFF	TGCGCCAGCAGCCCCGGGACAGGGTTGAATGAGCAGTTCTTC
TRBV4-1	-	TRBJ1-5	once	CASSQESENQPQHF	TGCGCCAGCAGCCAAGAGTCGGAGAATCAGCCCCAGCATTTT
TRBV5-4	-	TRBJ1-2	-	CASSPSSYAWEGDGYTF	TGTGCCAGCAGCCCGAGTTCGTACGCGTGGGAGGGCGATGGCTACACCTTC
TRBV4-2	TRBD2	TRBJ2-1	-	CASSQGGLAGAFRVNEQFF	TGTGCCAGCAGCCAAGGGGGACTAGCGGGGGCCTTCCGAGTCAATGAGCAGTTCTTC
TRBV19	-	TRBJ1-2	-	CASSTPGLNYGYTF	TGTGCCAGTAGTACGCCGGGACTCAACTATGGCTACACCTTC
TRBV13	-	TRBJ1-1	-	CASSPRTVGAEAFF	TGTGCCAGCAGCCCAAGGACAGTTGGCGCTGAAGCTTTCTTT
TRBV4-2	-	TRBJ2-2	few	CASSHLRADTGELFF	TGTGCCAGCAGCCATCTGCGGGCGGACACCGGGGAGCTGTTTTTT
TRBV7-2	TRBD2	TRBJ2-5	-	CASSFIAGVETQYF	TGTGCCAGCAGCTTCATAGCGGGGGTTGAGACCCAGTACTTC
TRBV29-1	-	TRBJ2-7	-	CSVEEYAGGHYF	TGCAGCGTTGAAGAATATGCAGGTGGGCATTACTTC
TRBV2	TRBD2	TRBJ2-7	-	CASSPGLAGYEQYF	TGTGCCAGCAGTCCCGGACTAGCGGGGTACGAGCAGTACTTC
TRBV6-5	-	TRBJ1-2	-	CASEEANLNYGYTF	TGTGCCAGCGAGGAGGCCAATCTTAACTATGGCTACACCTTC
TRBV28	-	TRBJ1-6	-	CASRPRQSIEVSPLHF	TGTGCCAGCAGACCCAGACAGTCAATCGAAGTGTCACCCCTCCACTTT
TRBV11-2	TRBD1	TRBJ1-2	-	CASSLGDRIVFTF	TGTGCCAGCAGCTTAGGGGACAGGATAGTCTTCACCTTC
TRBV19	TRBD1	TRBJ2-5	-	CASSIIRGLQETQYF	TGTGCCAGTAGTATTATAAGGGGGCTCCAAGAGACCCAGTACTTC
TRBV9	TRBD1	TRBJ1-6	-	CASSVSTDGTAHLHF	TGTGCCAGCAGCGTAAGTACAGACGGGACAGCCCACCTCCACTTT
TRBV24-1	-	TRBJ1-1	few	CATSDLPRDSPNTEAFF	TGTGCCACCAGTGATTTGCCGAGAGACAGTCCGAACACTGAAGCTTTCTTT
TRBV7-8	-	TRBJ1-1	-	CASSLGIPTEAFF	TGTGCCAGCAGCTTAGGTATTCCCACTGAAGCTTTCTTT
TRBV5-1	-	TRBJ2-1	-	CASSPQGNEQFF	TGCGCCAGCAGCCCACAGGGTAATGAGCAGTTCTTC